This T cell receptor beta chain was retrieved from a study of OX40 agonist ivuxolimab in advanced cancers. About the study: Ivuxolimab, an agonist antibody against OX40 (CD134), was given to patients.

Germline CDR1 SNHLY, CDR2 FYNNEI. V was pared by 4 bases and J by 0 bases, with 10 bases between. CDR3 length: 14 amino acids. The assay was immunoSEQ multiplex PCR, and TCRdb's table has in-frame clones only and misses some. The sample includes fewer than 85,000 clones, around 92% of them seen just once. The sequencing used CD4+ or CD8+ T cells sorted from blood, collected in a trial of the OX40 agonist ivuxolimab. This clonotype was obtained from an adult with an advanced solid tumor such as melanoma, head and neck, liver or kidney cancer. V usage is TRBV2 and J usage is TRBJ2-7; weak D call: TRBD2 (6 bases). The CDR3 spells CASSAGLHSYEQYF. The CDR3, as DNA: TGTGCCAGCAGTGCGGGACTTCACTCCTACGAGCAGTACTTC.